These T cell receptor beta chains were read from a single sample in a study of PD-1 blockade in classical Hodgkin lymphoma. Sequenced by immunoSEQ multiplex PCR; TCRdb stores in-frame clones only, minus some. This sample yields roughly 25,000 clones, of which around 82% are seen a single time; around a tenth belongs to the top ten. The sample consisted of peripheral blood mononuclear cells (PBMCs), taken before the second cycle of nivolumab. The receptors come from a human donor with classical Hodgkin lymphoma. Each CDR3 is given with its conserved first and last residue. D genes are given only for firm matches. Clone size is shown for a subset of rows, as once, few, many or a class of expanded clone.

DNA,CDR3,V,length,size,D,J
TGTGCCAGCAGCACCGGACAGGGGGCAATAGATACGCAGTATTTT,CASSTGQGAIDTQYF,TRBV9,15,NA,TRBD1,TRBJ2-3
TGTGCCAGCAGCTCTAGAAGGGGTGACACGGAGCAGTACTTC,CASSSRRGDTEQYF,TRBV7-2,14,NA,NA,TRBJ2-7
TGTGCCAGTAGTTTTTCCTCAGGGGTAGCCCAAGAGACCCAGTACTTC,CASSFSSGVAQETQYF,TRBV19,16,once,NA,TRBJ2-5
TGTGCCAGCAGCAAGCCCGGGGGGGCGGCCGGGACCCAGTACTTC,CASSKPGGAAGTQYF,TRBV7-2,15,NA,TRBD2,TRBJ2-5
TGTGCCAGCTCTCGGCAGGGGTTAGGGAACACTGAAGCTTTCTTT,CASSRQGLGNTEAFF,TRBV2,15,NA,NA,TRBJ1-1
TGTGCCACCACCTCCTGGGGGGATCAGCCCCAGCATTTT,CATTSWGDQPQHF,TRBV6-6,13,NA,NA,TRBJ1-5
TGTGCCAGCAGTTTAACGGCAGACTACGAGCAGTACTTC,CASSLTADYEQYF,TRBV27,13,NA,NA,TRBJ2-7
TGCAGTCTATATCAAAACAATGAGCAGTTCTTC,CSLYQNNEQFF,TRBV20-1,11,NA,NA,TRBJ2-1
TGTGCCAGCAGCTTAAGGATAGCGCGGGGGGATACGCAGTATTTT,CASSLRIARGDTQYF,TRBV7-2,15,NA,TRBD2,TRBJ2-3
TGTGCCAGCAGCTGGGACAGGGCCAATTCACCCCTCCACTTT,CASSWDRANSPLHF,TRBV5-4,14,NA,TRBD1,TRBJ1-6
TGTGCCAGCAGCCCACTGGGACAAACCTTGGGGGAGACCCAGTACTTC,CASSPLGQTLGETQYF,TRBV7-2,16,NA,NA,TRBJ2-5
TGTGCCAGCAGCTTGGTAAAGGGACCTAGCACAGATACGCAGTATTTT,CASSLVKGPSTDTQYF,TRBV5-4,16,NA,NA,TRBJ2-3
TGTGCCAGCAGTTTATCCCCAGGGTCGGGCTGGCTCACTGAAGCTTTCTTT,CASSLSPGSGWLTEAFF,TRBV28,17,NA,NA,TRBJ1-1
TGTGCCAGCAGCAGTGACCGAAGCTCTGGGGCCAACGTCCTGACTTTC,CASSSDRSSGANVLTF,TRBV9,16,NA,NA,TRBJ2-6
TGTGCCAGCAGTTTATCGCCCCCGGGACAGGGACTCAATCAGCCCCAGCATTTT,CASSLSPPGQGLNQPQHF,TRBV27,18,once,TRBD1,TRBJ1-5
TGTGCCAGCTGCAGGGACGGTTATCAGCCCCAGCATTTT,CASCRDGYQPQHF,TRBV28,13,few,NA,TRBJ1-5
TGTGCCAGCAGCCCCTTTCTAGCGGGGGGGCCAAATGAGCAGTTCTTC,CASSPFLAGGPNEQFF,TRBV28,16,medium-sized,TRBD2,TRBJ2-1
TGCGCCAGCAGCCAAGGACGCCTAGGGGCGAACACCGGGGAGCTGTTTTTT,CASSQGRLGANTGELFF,TRBV4-1,17,NA,NA,TRBJ2-2
TGCGCCAGCAGAGGGTCCGGAGAATTCTATGGCTACACCTTC,CASRGSGEFYGYTF,TRBV5-1,14,NA,NA,TRBJ1-2
TGTGCCAGCAGCCCAAAGATGGGAGGGGGCTACACCTTC,CASSPKMGGGYTF,TRBV4-2,13,NA,NA,TRBJ1-2